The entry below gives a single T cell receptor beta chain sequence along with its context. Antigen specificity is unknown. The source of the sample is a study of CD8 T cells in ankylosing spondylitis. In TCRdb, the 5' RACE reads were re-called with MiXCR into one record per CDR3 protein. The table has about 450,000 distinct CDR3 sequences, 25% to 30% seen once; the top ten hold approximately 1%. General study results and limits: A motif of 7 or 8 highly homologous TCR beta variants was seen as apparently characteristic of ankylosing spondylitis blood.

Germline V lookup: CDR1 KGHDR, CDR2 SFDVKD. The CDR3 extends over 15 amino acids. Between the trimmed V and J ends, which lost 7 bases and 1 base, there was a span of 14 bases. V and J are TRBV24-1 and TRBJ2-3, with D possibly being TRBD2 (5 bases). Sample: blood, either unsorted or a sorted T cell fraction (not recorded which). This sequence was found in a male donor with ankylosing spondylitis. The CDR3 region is CATSLTTIGTDTQYF. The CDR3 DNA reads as TGTGCCACCAGCCTGACTACAATTGGCACAGATACGCAGTATTTT.